This TCR beta chain comes out of a study of OX40 agonist ivuxolimab in advanced cancers. At the level of the study: At 0.01 to 10 mg/kg, ivuxolimab was administered intravenously to patients every 2 weeks. 30% to 40% of patients had received prior checkpoint inhibitor therapy.

Sequenced by immunoSEQ multiplex PCR; TCRdb stores in-frame clones only, minus some. The table has 65,000 to 85,000 clones, approximately 88% seen once; the top ten hold around 0.56%. This clone was seen a handful of times. The antigen is undetermined. The length of the CDR3 is 11 residues. V shed 10 bases and J shed 2 bases, with 8 bases lying between them. Germline V lookup: CDR1 MNHEY, CDR2 SVGAGI. General study findings and limits: It was also the case that some nonresponders had low normalized T-cell clonal expansion. On average, a greater number of expanded clones characterised CD8+ T cells relative to CD4+.

Sequencing was performed on CD4+ or CD8+ T cells sorted from blood, taken in a trial of the OX40 agonist ivuxolimab. The sequence came from an adult with an advanced solid tumor such as melanoma, head and neck, liver or kidney cancer. The gene calls are TRBV6-5 and TRBJ1-2; D may be TRBD1 (6 bases). CDR3: CAIQGNYGYTF. For the CDR3, the DNA is TGTGCCATCCAGGGGAACTATGGCTACACCTTC.